This T cell receptor beta chain was recorded in a study of Ad26.COV2.S vaccination and SARS-CoV-2 variants. For the study at large: As a participant in COV1001, the donor was in the Ad26.COV2.S trial arm. Recipients of Ad26.COV2.S got it intramuscularly, once or twice 56 days apart.

The V end lost 5 bases, the J end lost 8 bases, and 12 bases lay between the germline ends. Germline V gene lookup returns CDR1 LNHNV and CDR2 YYDKDF (reference sequence). The CDR3 is 12 residues long. TCRdb keeps only in-frame clones here, not all; method: immunoSEQ multiplex PCR. This table has roughly 700,000 clones, around 89% appearing once. This sample's treatment: 15 to 20 received Ad26.COV2.S at low or high dose, single or two shots; 5 received placebo; per-sample allocation not given. Specimens were obtained on day 63 following the first vaccine or placebo injection. The sequencing here drew on peripheral blood, taken in a trial of Ad26.COV2.S vaccine versus placebo. V usage is TRBV15 and J usage is TRBJ1-2, with D maybe TRBD1 (6 bases). The TCR originated in a person between 18 and 60 years old who received the Ad26.COV2.S COVID-19 vaccine or a placebo. CDR3 region: CATSWRGIGYTF. The CDR3 bases are TGTGCCACCAGCTGGAGGGGGATCGGCTACACCTTC.